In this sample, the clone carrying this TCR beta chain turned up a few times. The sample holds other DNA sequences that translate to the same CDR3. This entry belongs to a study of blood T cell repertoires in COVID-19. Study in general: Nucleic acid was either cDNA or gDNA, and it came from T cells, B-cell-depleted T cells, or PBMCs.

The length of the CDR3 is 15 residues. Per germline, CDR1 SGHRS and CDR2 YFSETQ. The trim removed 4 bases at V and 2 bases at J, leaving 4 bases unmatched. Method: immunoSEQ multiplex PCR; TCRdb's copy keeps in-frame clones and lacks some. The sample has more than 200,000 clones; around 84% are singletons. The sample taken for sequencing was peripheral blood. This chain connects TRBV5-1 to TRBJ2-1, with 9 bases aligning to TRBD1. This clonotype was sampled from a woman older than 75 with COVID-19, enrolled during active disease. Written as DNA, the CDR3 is TGCGCCAGCAGCCCCGGACAGGGGACCTACAATGAGCAGTTCTTC. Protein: CASSPGQGTYNEQFF.